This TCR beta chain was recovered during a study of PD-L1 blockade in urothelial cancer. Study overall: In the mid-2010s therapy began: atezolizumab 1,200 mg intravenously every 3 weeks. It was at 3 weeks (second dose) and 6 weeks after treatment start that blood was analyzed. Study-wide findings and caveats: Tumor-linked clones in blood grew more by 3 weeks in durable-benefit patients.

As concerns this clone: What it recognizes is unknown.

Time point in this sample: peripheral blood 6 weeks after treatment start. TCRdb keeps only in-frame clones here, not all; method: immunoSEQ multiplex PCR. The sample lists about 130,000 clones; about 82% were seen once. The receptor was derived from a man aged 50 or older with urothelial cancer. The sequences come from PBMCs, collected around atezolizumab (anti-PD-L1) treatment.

CDR3 DNA sequence: TGTGCCAGTAGTAGACAGGGGAATTCACCCCTCCACTTT. It specifies CASSRQGNSPLHF. The chain combines TRBV19 with TRBJ1-6; 8 bases match TRBD1. The CDR3 consists of 13 residues. With 4 bases clipped from V and 7 bases from J, the junction kept 0 bases outside the gene matches. Germline CDR1 reads LNHDA; CDR2 reads SQIVND (reference sequence).